This is a list of T cell receptor beta chains from one sample in a study of T-cell reconstitution after alpha-beta-depleted transplantation in children. MiXCR, applied by TCRdb to the PCR reads, yields one record per CDR3 protein. This sample yields a few hundred thousand distinct CDR3 sequences, of which 9% to 12% are seen a single time; 2% to 2.5% belongs to the top ten. The sequenced sample was PBMCs from the stem cell graft donor, obtained from the stem cell graft. The source is a human donor who donated a stem cell graft to a child with acute lymphoblastic leukemia. The CDR3 runs from the conserved cysteine through the conserved F or W.

V: TRBV7-9; J: TRBJ1-3; CDR3: CASSKTGNTIYF
V: TRBV5-1; J: TRBJ2-7; CDR3: CASSLAQQWNGEQYF
V: TRBV28; J: TRBJ1-1; CDR3: CASRTGRRAENTEAFF
V: TRBV7-9; J: TRBJ1-4; CDR3: CASSPGQSTNEKLFF
V: TRBV7-9; J: TRBJ2-3; CDR3: CASSLAEASGPTDTQYF
V: TRBV12-3/TRBV12-4; J: TRBJ2-7; CDR3: CASSRTGTFSYEQYF
V: TRBV28; J: TRBJ2-7; CDR3: CASSSIAGGAYEQYF
V: TRBV4-1; J: TRBJ1-2; CDR3: CASSQDWGRNGGYTF
V: TRBV6-2/TRBV6-3; J: TRBJ2-1; CDR3: CASTPNSGRFYNEQFF
V: TRBV18; J: TRBJ2-7; CDR3: CASSPGQGGSYEQYF
V: TRBV5-1; J: TRBJ2-2; CDR3: CASRMEGAIGELFF
V: TRBV12-3/TRBV12-4; J: TRBJ1-5; CDR3: CASSTGQGNQPQHF
V: TRBV7-2; J: TRBJ2-2; CDR3: CASRYSGRDTGELFF
V: TRBV6-1; J: TRBJ2-6; CDR3: CASSGESGANVLTF
V: TRBV4-1; J: TRBJ1-5; CDR3: CASSQDGGARSNQPQHF
V: TRBV5-5; J: TRBJ2-2; CDR3: CASSRTGGETGELFF
V: TRBV28; J: TRBJ2-4; CDR3: CASSLGGTGEQNSQYF
V: TRBV5-4; J: TRBJ2-7; CDR3: CASSFRGKPYEQYF
V: TRBV28; J: TRBJ2-1; CDR3: CASRPGTSGRAPEQFF
V: TRBV7-2; J: TRBJ2-4; CDR3: CASSLTLTAKNIQYF
V: TRBV4-2; J: TRBJ2-4; CDR3: CASSPALGKNIQYF
V: TRBV5-1; J: TRBJ1-2; CDR3: CASSLDQLWGDNYGYTF
V: TRBV27; J: TRBJ2-7; CDR3: CASSPGTGGDYEQYF
V: TRBV5-1; J: TRBJ2-7; CDR3: CASSRTSGNYEQYF
V: TRBV6-5; J: TRBJ1-2; CDR3: CASSYSIGARVGGYTF
V: TRBV9; J: TRBJ2-3; CDR3: CASSVVGSPTDTQYF
V: TRBV21-1; J: TRBJ2-6; CDR3: CASSKGHRLGANVLTF
V: TRBV7-2; J: TRBJ2-1; CDR3: CASSFDRAAYNEQFF
V: TRBV4-3; J: TRBJ2-2; CDR3: CASSQGLSSTGELFF
V: TRBV28; J: TRBJ2-7; CDR3: CASSLDRTRGTVISYEQYF
V: TRBV7-2; J: TRBJ2-1; CDR3: CASSRRVVGNNEQFF
V: TRBV24-1; J: TRBJ2-1; CDR3: CATSEPLAGVYNEQFF
V: TRBV24-1; J: TRBJ1-1; CDR3: CGGTKERGAFF
V: TRBV4-1; J: TRBJ2-1; CDR3: CASIRPPTSGREAYNEQFF
V: TRBV27; J: TRBJ2-4; CDR3: CASSLGRPATSIQYF
V: TRBV12-3/TRBV12-4; J: TRBJ2-6; CDR3: CASSRTVYSSGANVLTF
V: TRBV11-2; J: TRBJ2-5; CDR3: CASSLLGGAPQETQYF
V: TRBV5-6; J: TRBJ2-3; CDR3: CASSFGTENTDTQYF
V: TRBV20-1; J: TRBJ2-7; CDR3: CCARGGRGGRDSYEQYF
V: TRBV5-1; J: TRBJ2-3; CDR3: CASSLIGLAGTDTQYF
V: TRBV5-1; J: TRBJ2-7; CDR3: CASSLAETGAYEQYF
V: TRBV7-9; J: TRBJ2-2; CDR3: CASSSTDPSTGELFF
V: TRBV5-1; J: TRBJ2-1; CDR3: CASNWREPVEQFF
V: TRBV27; J: TRBJ2-5; CDR3: CASPREGVQETQYF
V: TRBV6-2/TRBV6-3; J: TRBJ2-1; CDR3: CASSYRRAGDHNEQFF
V: TRBV10-3; J: TRBJ2-1; CDR3: CAISLISYDEQFF
V: TRBV7-9; J: TRBJ1-1; CDR3: CASSLPRDRGEAFF